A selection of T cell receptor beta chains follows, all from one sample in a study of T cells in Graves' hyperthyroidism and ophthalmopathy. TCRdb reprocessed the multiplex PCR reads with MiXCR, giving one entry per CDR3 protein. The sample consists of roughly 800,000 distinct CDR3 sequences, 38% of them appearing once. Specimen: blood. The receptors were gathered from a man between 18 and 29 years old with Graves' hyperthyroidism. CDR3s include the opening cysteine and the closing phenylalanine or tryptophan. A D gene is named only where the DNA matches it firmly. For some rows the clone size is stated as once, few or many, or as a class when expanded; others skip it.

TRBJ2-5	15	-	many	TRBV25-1	CASSEYKPLQETQYF	TGTGCCAGCAGTGAATATAAGCCACTCCAAGAGACCCAGTACTTC
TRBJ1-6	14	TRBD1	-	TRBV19	CASKEDRGPPPLHF	TGTGCCAGTAAGGAGGACAGGGGTCCCCCACCCCTCCACTTT
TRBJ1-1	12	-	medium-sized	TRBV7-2	CASAESPFAAFF	TGTGCCTCAGCGGAGTCTCCATTTGCGGCTTTCTTT
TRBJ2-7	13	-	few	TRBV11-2	CASSYGDADEQYF	TGTGCCAGCAGTTATGGGGACGCGGACGAGCAGTACTTC
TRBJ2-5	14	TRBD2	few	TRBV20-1	CSALAGGPRETQYF	TGCAGTGCTCTAGCGGGGGGGCCCCGGGAGACCCAGTACTTC
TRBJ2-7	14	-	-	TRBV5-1	CASSLERGGGEQYF	TGCGCCAGCAGCTTGGAGAGGGGAGGAGGCGAGCAGTACTTC
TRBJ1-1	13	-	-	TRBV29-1	CSAPSGLGTEAFF	TGCAGCGCGCCCTCCGGGCTTGGAACTGAAGCTTTCTTT
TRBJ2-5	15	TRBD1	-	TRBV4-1	CASSPQTGWGETQYF	TGCGCCAGCAGCCCTCAGACAGGGTGGGGGGAGACCCAGTACTTC
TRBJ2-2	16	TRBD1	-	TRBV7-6	CASSQAKDRNSGELFF	TGCGCCAGCAGCCAAGCCAAGGACAGGAATTCCGGGGAGCTGTTTTTT
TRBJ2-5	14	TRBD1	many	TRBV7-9	CASSTRDREETQYF	TGTGCCAGCAGCACCCGGGACAGGGAAGAGACCCAGTACTTC
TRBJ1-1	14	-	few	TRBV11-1	CASSSYRADTEAFF	TGTGCCAGCAGCTCGTACAGGGCGGACACTGAAGCTTTCTTT
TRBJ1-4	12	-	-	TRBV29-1	CSARRGGEKLFF	TGCAGCGCCCGACGGGGAGGGGAAAAACTGTTTTTT